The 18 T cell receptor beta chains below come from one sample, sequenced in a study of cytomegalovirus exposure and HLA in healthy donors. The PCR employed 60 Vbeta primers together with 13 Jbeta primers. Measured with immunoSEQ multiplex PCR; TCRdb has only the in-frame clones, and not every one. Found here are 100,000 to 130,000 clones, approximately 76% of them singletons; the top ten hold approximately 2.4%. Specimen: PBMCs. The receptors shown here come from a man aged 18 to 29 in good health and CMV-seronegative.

CDR3 bases: TGTGCCAGCAGCCCGGGGGTCCACCAAGGCGGCAATCAGCCCCAGCATTTT. The encoded protein is CASSPGVHQGGNQPQHF. This chain joins TRBV7-8 and TRBJ1-5, with a weak D call TRBD1 (5 bases). The CDR3 covers 17 residues. Germline lookup yields CDR1 SGHVS and CDR2 FQNEAQ. The V end was cut by 5 bases, the J end by 2 bases, with 19 bases between.

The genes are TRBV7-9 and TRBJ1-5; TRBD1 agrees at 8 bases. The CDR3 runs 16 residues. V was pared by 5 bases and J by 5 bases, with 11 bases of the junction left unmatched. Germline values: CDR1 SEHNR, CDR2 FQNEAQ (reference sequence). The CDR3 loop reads CASSRQDRAGDQPQHF. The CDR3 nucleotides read TGTGCCAGCAGCCGGCAGGACAGGGCCGGCGATCAGCCCCAGCATTTT.

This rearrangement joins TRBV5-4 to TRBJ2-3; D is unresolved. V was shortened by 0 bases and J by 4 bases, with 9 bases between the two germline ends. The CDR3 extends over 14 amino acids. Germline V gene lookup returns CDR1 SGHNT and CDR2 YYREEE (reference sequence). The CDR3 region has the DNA TGTGCCAGCAGCTTGGTTAGCAGCGCAGATACGCAGTATTTT. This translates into CASSLVSSADTQYF.

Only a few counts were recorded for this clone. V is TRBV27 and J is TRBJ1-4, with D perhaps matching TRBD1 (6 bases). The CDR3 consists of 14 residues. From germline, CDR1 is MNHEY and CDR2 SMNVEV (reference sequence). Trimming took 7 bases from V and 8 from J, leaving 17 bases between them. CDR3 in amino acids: CASKLGQTGEKLFF. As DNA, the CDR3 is TGTGCCAGCAAACTCGGACAGACGGGCGAAAAACTGTTTTTT.

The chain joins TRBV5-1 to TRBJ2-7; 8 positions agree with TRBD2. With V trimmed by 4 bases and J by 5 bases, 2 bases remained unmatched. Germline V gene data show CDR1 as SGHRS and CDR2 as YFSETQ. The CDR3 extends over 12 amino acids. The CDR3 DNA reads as TGCGCCAGCAGCCCGGGAGGGAACGAGCAGTACTTC. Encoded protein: CASSPGGNEQYF.

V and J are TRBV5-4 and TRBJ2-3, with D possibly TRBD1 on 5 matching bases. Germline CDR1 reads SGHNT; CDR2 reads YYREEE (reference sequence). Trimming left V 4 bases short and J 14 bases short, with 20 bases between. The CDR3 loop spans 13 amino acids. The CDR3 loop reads CASSLEGHTKGYF. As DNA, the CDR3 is TGTGCCAGCAGCCTTGAAGGACATACTAAGGGGTATTTT.

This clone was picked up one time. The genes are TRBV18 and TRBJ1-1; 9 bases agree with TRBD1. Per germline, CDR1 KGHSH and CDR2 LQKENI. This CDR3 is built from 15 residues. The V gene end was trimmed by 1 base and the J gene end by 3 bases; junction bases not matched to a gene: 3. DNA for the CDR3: TGTGCCAGCTCACCACGAACAGGGGGCGACACTGAAGCTTTCTTT. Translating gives CASSPRTGGDTEAFF. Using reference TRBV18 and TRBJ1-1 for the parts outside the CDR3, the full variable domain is NAGVMQNPRHLVRRRGQEARLRCSPMKGHSHVYWYRQLPEEGLKFMVYLQKENIIDESGMPKERFSAEFPKEGPSILRIQQVVRGDSAAYFCASSPRTGGDTEAFFGQGTRLTVV.

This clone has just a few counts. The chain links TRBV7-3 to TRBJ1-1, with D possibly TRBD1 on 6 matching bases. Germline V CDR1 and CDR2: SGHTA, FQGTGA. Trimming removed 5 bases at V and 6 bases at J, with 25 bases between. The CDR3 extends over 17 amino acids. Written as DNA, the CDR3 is TGTGCCAGCAGCCCTACCGGGACATCCTTCAGGGGACCTGAAGCTTTCTTT. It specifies CASSPTGTSFRGPEAFF.

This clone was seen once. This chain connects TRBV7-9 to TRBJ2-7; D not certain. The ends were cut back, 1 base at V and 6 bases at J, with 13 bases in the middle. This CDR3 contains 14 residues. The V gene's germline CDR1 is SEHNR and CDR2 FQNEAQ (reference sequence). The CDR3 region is CASSLVQTPREQYF. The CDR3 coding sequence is TGTGCCAGCAGCTTAGTACAGACGCCACGCGAGCAGTACTTC.

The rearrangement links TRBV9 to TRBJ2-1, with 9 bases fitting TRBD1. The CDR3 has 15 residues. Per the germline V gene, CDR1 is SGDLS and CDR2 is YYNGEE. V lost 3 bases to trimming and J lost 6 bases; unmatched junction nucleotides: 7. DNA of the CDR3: TGTGCCAGCAGCGACCGGGACAGGGCAGGCAATGAGCAGTTCTTC. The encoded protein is CASSDRDRAGNEQFF.

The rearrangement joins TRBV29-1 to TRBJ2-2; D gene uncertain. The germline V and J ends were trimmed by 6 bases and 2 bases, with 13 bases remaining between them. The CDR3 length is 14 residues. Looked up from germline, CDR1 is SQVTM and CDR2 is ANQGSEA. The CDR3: CSVPQATNTGELFF. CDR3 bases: TGCAGCGTCCCCCAGGCTACAAACACCGGGGAGCTGTTTTTT.

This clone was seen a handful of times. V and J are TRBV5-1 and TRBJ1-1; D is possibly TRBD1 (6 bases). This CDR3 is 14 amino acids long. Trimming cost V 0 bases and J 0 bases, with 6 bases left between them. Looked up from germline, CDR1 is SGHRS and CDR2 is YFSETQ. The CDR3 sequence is CASSLDRVNTEAFF. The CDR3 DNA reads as TGCGCCAGCAGCTTGGACAGGGTGAACACTGAAGCTTTCTTT.

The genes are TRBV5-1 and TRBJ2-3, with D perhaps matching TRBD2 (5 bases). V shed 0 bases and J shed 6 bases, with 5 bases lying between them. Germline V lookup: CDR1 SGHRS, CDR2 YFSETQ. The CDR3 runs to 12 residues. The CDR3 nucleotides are TGCGCCAGCAGCTTGGCGGGGGATACGCAGTATTTT. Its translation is CASSLAGDTQYF.

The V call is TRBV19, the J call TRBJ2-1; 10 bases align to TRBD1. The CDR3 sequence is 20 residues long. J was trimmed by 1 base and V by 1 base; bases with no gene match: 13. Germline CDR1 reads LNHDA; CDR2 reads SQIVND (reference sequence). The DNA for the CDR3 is TGTGCCAGTAGTATAGGAGGACAGGGGGTGCAGAGGGGGTCCTACAATGAGCAGTTCTTC. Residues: CASSIGGQGVQRGSYNEQFF.

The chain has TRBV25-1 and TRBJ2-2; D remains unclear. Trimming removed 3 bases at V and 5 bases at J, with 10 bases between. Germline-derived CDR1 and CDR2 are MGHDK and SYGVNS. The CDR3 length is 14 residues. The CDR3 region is CASSDWASTGELFF. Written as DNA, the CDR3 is TGTGCCAGCAGTGATTGGGCCTCGACCGGGGAGCTGTTTTTT.

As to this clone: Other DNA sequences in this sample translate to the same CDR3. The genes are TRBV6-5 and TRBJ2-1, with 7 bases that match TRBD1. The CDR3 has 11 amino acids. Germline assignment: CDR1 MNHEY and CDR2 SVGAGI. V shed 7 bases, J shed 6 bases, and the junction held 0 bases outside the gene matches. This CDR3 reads CASTGGNEQFF. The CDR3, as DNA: TGTGCCAGCACAGGGGGCAATGAGCAGTTCTTC.

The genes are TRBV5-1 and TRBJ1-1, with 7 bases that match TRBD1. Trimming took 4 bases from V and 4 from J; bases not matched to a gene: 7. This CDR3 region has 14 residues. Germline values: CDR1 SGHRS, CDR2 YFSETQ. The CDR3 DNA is TGCGCCAGCAGCACATCGACAGGGACCACTGAAGCTTTCTTT. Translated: CASSTSTGTTEAFF.

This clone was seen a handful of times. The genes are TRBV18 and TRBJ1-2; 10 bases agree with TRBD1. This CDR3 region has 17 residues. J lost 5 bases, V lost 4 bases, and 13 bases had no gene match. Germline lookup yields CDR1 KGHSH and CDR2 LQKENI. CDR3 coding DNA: TGTGCCAGCTCACAATCATCCGGGACAGGGGCCGTTTATGGCTACACCTTC. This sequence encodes CASSQSSGTGAVYGYTF. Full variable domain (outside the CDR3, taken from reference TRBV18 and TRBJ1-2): NAGVMQNPRHLVRRRGQEARLRCSPMKGHSHVYWYRQLPEEGLKFMVYLQKENIIDESGMPKERFSAEFPKEGPSILRIQQVVRGDSAAYFCASSQSSGTGAVYGYTFGSGTRLTVV.